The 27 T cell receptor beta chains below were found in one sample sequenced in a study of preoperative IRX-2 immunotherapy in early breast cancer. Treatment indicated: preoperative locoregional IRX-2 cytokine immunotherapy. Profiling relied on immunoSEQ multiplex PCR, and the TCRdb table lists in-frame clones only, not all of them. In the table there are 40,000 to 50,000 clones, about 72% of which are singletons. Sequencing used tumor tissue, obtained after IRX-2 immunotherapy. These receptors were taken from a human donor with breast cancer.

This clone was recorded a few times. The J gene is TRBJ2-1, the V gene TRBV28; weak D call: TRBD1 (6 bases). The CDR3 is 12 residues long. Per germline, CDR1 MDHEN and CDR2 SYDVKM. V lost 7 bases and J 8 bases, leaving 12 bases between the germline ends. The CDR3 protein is CASKGRGDEQFF. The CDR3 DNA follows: TGTGCCAGCAAAGGCAGGGGCGATGAGCAGTTCTTC.

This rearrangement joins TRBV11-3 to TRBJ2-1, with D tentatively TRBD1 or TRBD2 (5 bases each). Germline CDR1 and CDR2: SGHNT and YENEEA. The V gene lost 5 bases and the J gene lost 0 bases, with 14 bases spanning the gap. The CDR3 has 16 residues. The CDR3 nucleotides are TGTGCCAGCAGCCTACCGGGACCCAACTCCTACAATGAGCAGTTCTTC. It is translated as CASSLPGPNSYNEQFF.

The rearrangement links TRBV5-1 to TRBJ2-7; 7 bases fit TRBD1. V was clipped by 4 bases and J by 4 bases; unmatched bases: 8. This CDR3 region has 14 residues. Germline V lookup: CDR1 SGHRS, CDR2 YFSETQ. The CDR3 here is CASSPGQPPYEQYF. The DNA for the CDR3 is TGCGCCAGCAGCCCGGGACAGCCCCCGTACGAGCAGTACTTC.

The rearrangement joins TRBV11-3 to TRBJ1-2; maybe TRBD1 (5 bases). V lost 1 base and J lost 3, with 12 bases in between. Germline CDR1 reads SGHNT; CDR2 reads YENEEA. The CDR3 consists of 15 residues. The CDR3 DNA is TGTGCCAGCAGCTTAGTCGGGGGACGGTACTATGGCTACACCTTC. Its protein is CASSLVGGRYYGYTF.

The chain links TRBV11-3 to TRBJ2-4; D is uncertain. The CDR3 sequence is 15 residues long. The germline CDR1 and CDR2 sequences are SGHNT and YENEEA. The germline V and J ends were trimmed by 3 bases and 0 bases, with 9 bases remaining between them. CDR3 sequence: CASSFGPGAKNIQYF. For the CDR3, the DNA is TGTGCCAGCAGCTTTGGTCCGGGAGCCAAAAACATTCAGTACTTC. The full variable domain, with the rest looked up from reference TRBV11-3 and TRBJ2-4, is EAGVVQSPRYKIIEKKQPVAFWCNPISGHNTLYWYLQNLGQGPELLIRYENEEAVDDSQLPKDRFSAERLKGVDSTLKIQPAELGDSAVYLCASSFGPGAKNIQYFGAGTRLSVL.

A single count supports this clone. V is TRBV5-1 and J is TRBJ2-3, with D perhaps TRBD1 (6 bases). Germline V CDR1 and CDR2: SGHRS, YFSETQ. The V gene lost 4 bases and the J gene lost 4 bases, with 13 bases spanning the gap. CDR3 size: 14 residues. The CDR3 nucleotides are TGCGCCAGCAGCCCGGGACAAGCGGCAGATACGCAGTATTTT. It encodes CASSPGQAADTQYF.

This CDR3 reads CAWDSGVGQYF. DNA for the CDR3: TGTGCCTGGGATTCTGGTGTGGGGCAGTACTTC. V usage is TRBV30 and J usage is TRBJ2-7; no clear D gene. This CDR3 spans 11 amino acids. Trimming left V 5 bases short and J 9 bases short, with 14 bases between. CDR1 and CDR2 (germline): GTSNPN, SVGIG (reference sequence). Combining the CDR3 with reference TRBV30 and TRBJ2-7 gives the whole variable domain SQTIHQWPATLVQPVGSPLSLECTVEGTSNPNLYWYRQAAGRGLQLLFYSVGIGQISSEVPQNLSASRPQDRQFILSSKKLLLSDSGFYLCAWDSGVGQYFGPGTRLTVT.

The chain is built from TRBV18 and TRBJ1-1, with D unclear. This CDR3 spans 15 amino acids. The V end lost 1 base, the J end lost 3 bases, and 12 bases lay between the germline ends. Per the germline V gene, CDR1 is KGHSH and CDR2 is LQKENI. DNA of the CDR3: TGTGCCAGCTCACCACGGGGTGTCGTCGACACTGAAGCTTTCTTT. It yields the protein CASSPRGVVDTEAFF.

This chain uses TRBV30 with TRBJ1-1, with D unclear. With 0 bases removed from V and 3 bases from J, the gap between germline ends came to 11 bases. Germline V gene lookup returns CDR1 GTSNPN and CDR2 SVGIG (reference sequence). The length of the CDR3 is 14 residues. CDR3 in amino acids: CAWSVPLGHTEAFF. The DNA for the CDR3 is TGTGCCTGGAGTGTACCCCTTGGGCACACTGAAGCTTTCTTT.

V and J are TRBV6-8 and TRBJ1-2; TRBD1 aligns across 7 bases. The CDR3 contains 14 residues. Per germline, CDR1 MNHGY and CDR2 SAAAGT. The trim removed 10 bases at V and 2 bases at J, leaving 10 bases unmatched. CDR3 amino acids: CAIRGGQINYGYTF. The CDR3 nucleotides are TGTGCCATCAGGGGGGGACAGATCAACTATGGCTACACCTTC.

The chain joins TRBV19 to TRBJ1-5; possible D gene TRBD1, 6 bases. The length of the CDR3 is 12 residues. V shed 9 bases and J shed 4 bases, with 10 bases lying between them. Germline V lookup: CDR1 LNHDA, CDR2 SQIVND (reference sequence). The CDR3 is CASQTGNQPQHF. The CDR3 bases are TGTGCCAGCCAAACAGGGAATCAGCCCCAGCATTTT. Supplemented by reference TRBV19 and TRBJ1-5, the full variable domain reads DGGITQSPKYLFRKEGQNVTLSCEQNLNHDAMYWYRQDPGQGLRLIYYSQIVNDFQKGDIAEGYSVSREKKESFPLTVTSAQKNPTAFYLCASQTGNQPQHFGDGTRLSIL.

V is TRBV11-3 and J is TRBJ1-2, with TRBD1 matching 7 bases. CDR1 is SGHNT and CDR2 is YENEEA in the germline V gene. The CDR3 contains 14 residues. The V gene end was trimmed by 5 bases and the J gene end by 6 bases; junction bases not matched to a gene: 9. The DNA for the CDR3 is TGTGCCAGCAGCCGAAGGACAGGATGGGATGGCTACACCTTC. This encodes CASSRRTGWDGYTF.

CDR3 DNA: TGCGCCAGCTTACGGGCCCTCAATCAGCCCCAGCATTTT. Translating it yields CASLRALNQPQHF. The chain employs TRBV10-2 and TRBJ1-5; D gene unclear. Germline V gives CDR1 WSHSY, CDR2 SAAADI. This CDR3 contains 13 residues. V was shortened by 8 bases and J by 3 bases, with 11 bases between the two germline ends.

CDR3 region: CASSPRGRGTEAFF. In DNA form, the CDR3 reads TGTGCCAGCAGCCCCCGGGGGCGCGGGACTGAAGCTTTCTTT. This chain connects TRBV6-8 to TRBJ1-1, with a weak D call TRBD1 (6 bases). This CDR3 is 14 amino acids long. Germline CDR1 and CDR2: MNHGY and SAAAGT. The V end lost 6 bases, the J end lost 5 bases, and 16 bases lay between the germline ends.

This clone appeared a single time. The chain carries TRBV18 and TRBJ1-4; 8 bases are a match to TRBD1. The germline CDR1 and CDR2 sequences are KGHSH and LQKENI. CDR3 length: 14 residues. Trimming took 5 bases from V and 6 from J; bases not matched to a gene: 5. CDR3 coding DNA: TGTGCCAGCTCAGCAGGGGGCGACGATGAAAAACTGTTTTTT. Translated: CASSAGGDDEKLFF.

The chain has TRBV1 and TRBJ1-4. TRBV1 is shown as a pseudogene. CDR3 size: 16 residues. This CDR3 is CASSQGTMATNEKLFF. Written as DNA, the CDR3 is TGCGCCAGCAGCCAGGGGACCATGGCAACTAATGAAAAACTGTTTTTT.

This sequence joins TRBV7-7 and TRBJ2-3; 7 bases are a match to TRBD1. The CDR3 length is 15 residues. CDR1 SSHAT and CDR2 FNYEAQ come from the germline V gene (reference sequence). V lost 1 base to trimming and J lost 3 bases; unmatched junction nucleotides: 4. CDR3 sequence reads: CASSLVGGRTDTQYF. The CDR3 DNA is TGTGCCAGCAGCTTAGTAGGGGGCAGGACAGATACGCAGTATTTT. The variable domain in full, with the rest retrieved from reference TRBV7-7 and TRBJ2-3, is GAGVSQSPRYKVTKRGQDVTLRCDPISSHATLYWYQQALGQGPEFLTYFNYEAQPDKSGLPSDRFSAERPEGSISTLTIQRTEQRDSAMYRCASSLVGGRTDTQYFGPGTRLTVL.

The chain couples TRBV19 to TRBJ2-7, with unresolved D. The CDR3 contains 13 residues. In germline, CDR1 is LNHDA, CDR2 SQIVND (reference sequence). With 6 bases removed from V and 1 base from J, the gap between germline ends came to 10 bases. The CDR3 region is CASRGRASYEQYF. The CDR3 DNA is TGTGCCAGTAGGGGTAGAGCATCCTACGAGCAGTACTTC.

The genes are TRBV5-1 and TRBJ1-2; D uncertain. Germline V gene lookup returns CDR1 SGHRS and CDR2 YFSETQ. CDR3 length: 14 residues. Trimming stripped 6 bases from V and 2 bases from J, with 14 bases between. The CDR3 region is CASNPRAGNYGYTF. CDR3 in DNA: TGCGCCAGCAACCCGAGGGCGGGGAACTATGGCTACACCTTC.

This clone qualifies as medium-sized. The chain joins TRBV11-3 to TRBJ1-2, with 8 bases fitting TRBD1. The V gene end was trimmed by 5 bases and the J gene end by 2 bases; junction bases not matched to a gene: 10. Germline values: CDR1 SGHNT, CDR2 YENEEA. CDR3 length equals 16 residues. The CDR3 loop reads CASSGPPGDRNYGYTF. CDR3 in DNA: TGTGCCAGCAGCGGTCCGCCCGGGGACAGGAACTATGGCTACACCTTC. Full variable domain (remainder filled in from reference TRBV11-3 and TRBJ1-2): EAGVVQSPRYKIIEKKQPVAFWCNPISGHNTLYWYLQNLGQGPELLIRYENEEAVDDSQLPKDRFSAERLKGVDSTLKIQPAELGDSAVYLCASSGPPGDRNYGYTFGSGTRLTVV.

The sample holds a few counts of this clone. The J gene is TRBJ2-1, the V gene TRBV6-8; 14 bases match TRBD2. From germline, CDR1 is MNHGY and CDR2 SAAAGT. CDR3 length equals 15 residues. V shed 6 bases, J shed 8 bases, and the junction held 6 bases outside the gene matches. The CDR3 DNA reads TGTGCCAGCAGATTCGGGACTAGCGGGGGCCATGAGCAGTTCTTC. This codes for CASRFGTSGGHEQFF.

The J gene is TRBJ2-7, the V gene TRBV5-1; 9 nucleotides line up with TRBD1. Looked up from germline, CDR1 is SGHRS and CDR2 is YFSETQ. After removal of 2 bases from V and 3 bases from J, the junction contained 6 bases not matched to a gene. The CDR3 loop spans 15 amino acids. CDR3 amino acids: CASSLTGGPNYEQYF. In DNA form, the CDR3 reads TGCGCCAGCAGCTTAACAGGGGGCCCTAACTACGAGCAGTACTTC.

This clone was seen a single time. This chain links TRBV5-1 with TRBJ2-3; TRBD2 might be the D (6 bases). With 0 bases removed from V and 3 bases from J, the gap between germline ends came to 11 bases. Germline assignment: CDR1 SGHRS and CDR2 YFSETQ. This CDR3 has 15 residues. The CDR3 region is CASSLGSGHTDTQYF. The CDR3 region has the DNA TGCGCCAGCAGCTTGGGTAGCGGCCATACAGATACGCAGTATTTT.

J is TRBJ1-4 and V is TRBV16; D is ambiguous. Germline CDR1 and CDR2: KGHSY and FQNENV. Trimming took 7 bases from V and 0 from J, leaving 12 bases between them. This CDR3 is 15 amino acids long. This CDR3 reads CASTSHSATNEKLFF. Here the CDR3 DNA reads TGTGCCAGCACCTCTCACAGTGCAACTAATGAAAAACTGTTTTTT.

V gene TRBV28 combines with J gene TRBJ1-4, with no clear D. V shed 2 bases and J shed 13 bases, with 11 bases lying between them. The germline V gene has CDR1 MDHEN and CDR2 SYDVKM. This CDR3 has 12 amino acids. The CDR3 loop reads CASSLDGVRLFF. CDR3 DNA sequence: TGTGCCAGCAGTTTAGACGGAGTACGACTGTTTTTT.

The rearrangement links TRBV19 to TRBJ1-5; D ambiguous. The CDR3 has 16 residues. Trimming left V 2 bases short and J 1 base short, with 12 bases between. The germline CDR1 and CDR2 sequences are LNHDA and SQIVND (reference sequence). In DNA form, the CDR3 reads TGTGCCAGTAGTATAAGGAGGTCCGAGAGCAATCAGCCCCAGCATTTT. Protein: CASSIRRSESNQPQHF.

The CDR3 DNA sequence: TGTGCCGGAAAAGCGGGAGGGCTCGGCAATGAGCAGTTCTTC. Residues: CAGKAGGLGNEQFF. The J gene is TRBJ2-1, the V gene TRBV28; 10 bases are shared with TRBD2. The CDR3 extends over 14 amino acids. The V gene's germline CDR1 is MDHEN and CDR2 SYDVKM. Trimming removed 11 bases from V and 6 bases from J; junction bases left unmatched: 10.